Given below is one T cell receptor beta chain in context. Its cognate antigen has yet to be identified. The sample holds no much larger clone one base away, and base qualities are not on file. The library relied on the immunoSEQ multiplex PCR assay. Adaptive Biotechnologies handled the TCRB amplification, library preparation, sequencing and preliminary bioinformatics at Survey level resolution. Under the source paper's analysis protocol: Clonality was calculated in R as 1 minus normalized Shannon entropy, and the Gini index was calculated with the R package ineq. Overlap score was the summed counts of shared sequences divided by total counts of all sequences in both compared samples. The significance of shared clonotypes was tested with Fisher's exact test, assuming a theoretical repertoire of 10^7 TCRB sequences. TCRdb took over this immuneACCESS table, retaining in-frame rearrangements with V and J assigned. Such tables are incomplete; in checked studies, under half of the missing clones stem from an unresolved V gene, and the remainder is unexplained. V and J calls and clone size are as listed in that table; D and trimming were resolved from the DNA. Here the sample has about 11,000 clones; approximately 77% occur a single time. The ten largest clonotypes hold 0.7% to 0.95% of the sample.

This sample stems from a study of follicular helper T cells after annual influenza vaccination listed by TCRdb under 2017. The study in broad terms: After each seasonal influenza vaccination, blood was collected on days 0, 7 and 28. To study recall of cTfh clones, some subjects were followed across successive annual vaccinations spanning the 2013-2014, 2014-2015 and 2015-2016 seasons. One week after vaccination, a second recruited cohort of more than nine subjects (Table S1) displayed a similar ICOS+CD38+ cTfh response. Multi-year samples were available for six subjects, with four spanning two vaccination seasons and two spanning three seasons. Samples from 2013-2014 were cryopreserved, whereas samples from 2015 were processed immediately after collection.

The CDR3, from cysteine to phenylalanine, totals 17 residues. Of all the DNA, just the CDR3 is kept, 51 bases in frame from base 1. V trim: 5 bases; J trim: 3 bases; unmatched bases: 12. CDR1 SGHVS and CDR2 FNYEAQ are derived from the germline V gene. Per the publication, the time point label means: 2014-2015 season, pre-vaccination. TCRB sequencing was used to follow sorted CD4 subsets from the blood of adults before and after they were given the seasonal inactivated influenza vaccine (Fluvarix). Subjects were considered eligible if community-dwelling and if influenza vaccine had not been received in the prior 6 months. Exclusions included influenza vaccine contraindications, substance abuse, HIV/AIDS, active malignancy, immunomodulatory medication and active illness such as respiratory infection. At each time point, somewhere between about 40 and 100 mL of blood was taken. Either Ficoll-Paque PLUS or SepMate separation was used to isolate PBMC. As a non-Tfh comparison subset, CXCR5- memory CD4 T cells were sorted. Before DNA was extracted, the cell subsets were sorted from PBMC using a BD FACS Aria.

What the research found in general, with its limitations: Only about 9.5-23% of analyzed cells yielded productive TCRB sequences, so sampling of rare clonotypes was not possible. ICOS+CD38+ cTfh clonality correlated with the frequency of that population, and its change correlated with the change in circulating plasmablast frequency. In the assessment of influenza clone enrichment, the possibility that the much larger non-cTfh compartments were undersampled could not be ruled out. Day 7 ICOS+CD38+ clones were most often found later in ICOS-CD38- cTfh, suggesting that subset may serve as a memory reservoir. A recurrent oligoclonal ICOS+CD38+ cTfh response containing tetramer and AIM influenza-specific clonotypes was recalled by successive annual vaccinations.

This clonotype was obtained from an adult who received the influenza vaccine. The material sequenced was CXCR5- memory CD4+ T cells sorted from blood, taken on the day of influenza vaccination. The cell subset or site label corresponds to: CXCR5- memory CD4 T cells. The V gene is TRBV7-6 and the J gene is TRBJ2-3; 9 of the junction bases match TRBD1. The CDR3 protein sequence reads: CASSGPGTGRFTDTQYF. The DNA sequence is given as TGTGCCAGCAGCGGGCCAGGGACAGGGCGCTTTACAGATACGCAGTATTTT.